This T cell receptor beta chain emerged from a study of human T cells and chemical hapten exposure (dated by TCRdb to about 2021). Context from the whole study: For sensitization, 2% DPC in acetone was applied to an approximately 2 cm by approximately 2 cm area of upper inner arm skin. Libraries were pooled for sequencing, and variation in per-sample TCR yields was attributed mainly to small differences in library volumes within the pool. Patients additionally received weekly therapeutic DPC doses to the scalp throughout the roughly 23-week study period. For TCR sequencing, blood came from about 29 alopecia patients at anywhere from one to four time points (pre-sensitization, 2, 6 and 24 weeks). Patch tests used Finn chambers with 0.01% DPC on the upper back, scored after 6 days by International Contact Dermatitis Research Group standards. Most of the patients in the cohort were female, and the cohort covered alopecia areata with under or over 50% scalp involvement, alopecia totalis and alopecia universalis. In alopecia patients, the study followed how the peripheral blood TCR repertoire changed in vivo over primary and secondary sensitization to diphenylcyclopropenone (DPC), a hapten. Blood was sampled from patients pre-sensitization (week 0) and at 2, 6 and about 24 weeks after DPC sensitization.

Library construction relied on RACE. This sample was sequenced with a NextSeq 500. Library preparation attached unique molecular identifiers to individual cDNA molecules for quantitative, reproducible TCR counting. Both TCR alpha and TCR beta chains were sequenced from each blood RNA sample. On the study's bioinformatics: The median number of TCRs per sample was some 100,000, ranging from about 23,224 to 690,600. V, J and CDR3 annotation of the TCR reads was performed with the Decombinator software suite. Every sample was subsampled to the same number of TCRs (28,000) for the PS versus PT1 abundance plots. TCRs were defined as expanded if absent before sensitization and observed at least eight times at the 2-week time point. TCRdb applied fastp at Q25 and MiXCR to the public reads, then kept only in-frame beta chains. Rows with a matching CDR3 protein are joined into one entry that keeps the most common DNA and genes. The V and J calls reflect TCRdb's pipeline rather than the authors' work. The sample yields 80,000 to 100,000 distinct CDR3 sequences; roughly 11% were counted once. In total, the top ten clones hold approximately 1% of the sample.

This clonotype was seen more than once but under ten times. What antigen it recognizes has not been identified. No quality values exist for individual bases; no much larger clone is one base distant. There are 15 amino acids in the CDR3, from cysteine to phenylalanine inclusive. This entry keeps only the CDR3 DNA: 45 bases, framed from base 1. Reading the germline V gene gives CDR1 ENHRY and CDR2 SYGVKD. V and J are truncated by 3 bases and 2 bases respectively, leaving an intervening sequence of 12 bases. Interpreted using the paper, the time point label stands for: patch test 3, about 24 weeks after DPC sensitization. The sample's treatment or condition label is to be understood as: therapeutic diphenylcyclopropenone sensitization with weekly scalp DPC. At each patch-test visit, blood was drawn before the patch test was applied. To be eligible, patients had to be aged 18 to 70, diagnosed with alopecia and judged suitable for DPC therapy, while pregnant patients were excluded. Unfractionated whole blood was collected in Tempus Blood RNA tubes, and total RNA was extracted from that blood.

Summary of the overall study and its limitations: Repeated subsampling changed both the strength of the expansion versus patch-test correlation and the threshold at which the correlation became significant. Expanded TCRs formed significantly more large CDR3 similarity clusters than pre-sensitization or healthy control sets, consistent with antigen-driven responses. DPC sensitization did not change the number of TCRs with a frequency above 1 in 1000, and there was no evidence of changes in global repertoire structure. Alopecia, a presumed autoimmune disease, was present in all patients, so the immune response of the patients might differ from that of healthy individuals. Patch test score was positively correlated with the number of PT1 expanded TCRs, with significance at thresholds 8, 16 and 32 but not at 4.

Sequenced material: whole blood, taken in connection with sensitization to the hapten diphenylcyclopropenone (DPC). The chain employs TRBV10-3 and TRBJ2-3; no D gene call is confident. This TCR was sampled from a young woman with alopecia areata. Some clones in this sample may be carry-over from other donors' samples. For the CDR3, the sequence is CAISDGGWYTDTQYF. In nucleotides, the sequence is TGTGCCATCAGTGATGGCGGTTGGTACACAGATACGCAGTATTTT.